One T cell receptor (beta chain) is described in this entry. Its specificity is not known. This sample was taken from a study of Graves' ophthalmopathy and Graves' hyperthyroidism. Study findings and constraints: Stable hyperthyroidism and ophthalmopathy were told apart by a 13-signature model, which achieved 85% to 90% sensitivity and roughly 76% specificity.

The hyperthyroidism patients had a new diagnosis of under 2 months' duration and were aged 18 to 65. Excluded were patients with other autoimmune diseases, uncontrolled infections, pregnancy or lactation. The evidence that diagnosis relied on was clinical symptoms, serum thyroxine, TRAb, thyroid ultrasound and orbital computed tomography. RNA served as the template for amplifying TCR beta CDR3 regions. HTBI-primed RT-PCR formed the first round, and a multiplex PCR formed the second. One entry per CDR3 protein results from TCRdb running MiXCR on the multiplex PCR reads. Here the sample spans some 1.1 million distinct CDR3 sequences, roughly 35% being singletons. This TCR derives from an adult man with Graves' hyperthyroidism. The sample taken for sequencing was peripheral blood or thyroid tissue (not recorded which).

The chain's CDR3 is CASSLELRPEAFF. CDR3 DNA: TGTGCCAGCAGCTTAGAGCTCCGCCCTGAAGCTTTCTTT. V usage is TRBV7-2 and J usage is TRBJ1-1; D is uncertain. CDR1 and CDR2 (germline): SGHTA, FQGNSA. This CDR3 spans 13 amino acids. V was trimmed by 1 base and J by 6 bases, leaving 9 bases between them.